One sample yielded the 14 T cell receptor beta chains listed below, sequenced in a study of blood T cell repertoires in COVID-19. Only in-frame clones appear in the TCRdb table, and some are missing; sequencing was by immunoSEQ multiplex PCR. The table lists tens of thousands of clones, around 91% of them singletons. The specimen sequenced was peripheral blood. These receptors were taken from a man over 45 with acute or convalescent COVID-19.

The chain has TRBV6-6 and TRBJ2-1; 7 bases fit TRBD1. This CDR3 has 14 residues. Germline CDR1 MNHNY, CDR2 SVGAGI (reference sequence). The V segment lost 8 bases and the J segment 5 bases; nucleotides outside the gene matches: 9. The CDR3 here is CASQTGDWDNEQFF. The CDR3 nucleotides read TGTGCCAGCCAAACAGGGGATTGGGACAATGAGCAGTTCTTC.

CDR3 nucleotide sequence: TGTGCCAGCAGCCCTATGCAGGACAGGGGTCTCAACACTGAAGCTTTCTTT. Its translation is CASSPMQDRGLNTEAFF. The rearrangement joins TRBV28 to TRBJ1-1, with TRBD1 matching 9 bases. The V segment lost 6 bases and the J segment 2 bases; nucleotides outside the gene matches: 13. This CDR3 is built from 17 residues. Germline lookup yields CDR1 MDHEN and CDR2 SYDVKM. The variable domain in full, completed from reference TRBV28 and TRBJ1-1, reads DVKVTQSSRYLVKRTGEKVFLECVQDMDHENMFWYRQDPGLGLRLIYFSYDVKMKEKGDIPEGYSVSREKKERFSLILESASTNQTSMYLCASSPMQDRGLNTEAFFGQGTRLTVV.

The V and J genes are TRBV6-5 and TRBJ2-1; 9 nucleotides match TRBD1. The J segment lost 6 bases and the V segment lost 7 bases, leaving 10 bases of the junction unmatched. CDR3 length equals 15 residues. Per the germline V gene, CDR1 is MNHEY and CDR2 is SVGAGI. The CDR3 region is CASTKQGAISNEQFF. The CDR3 DNA follows: TGTGCCAGCACCAAACAGGGGGCAATTTCCAATGAGCAGTTCTTC.

CDR3 region: CASSLGGVPYNEQFF. The CDR3 coding sequence is TGTGCCAGCAGCTTAGGGGGGGTACCCTACAATGAGCAGTTCTTC. The chain couples TRBV7-2 to TRBJ2-1, with D maybe TRBD2 (6 bases). CDR3 length: 15 residues. V was clipped by 1 base and J by 2 bases, with 9 bases between them. The germline V gene encodes CDR1 SGHTA and CDR2 FQGNSA.

The V gene is TRBV7-6, the J gene TRBJ2-3, with 12 bases that match TRBD2. The V gene's germline CDR1 is SGHVS and CDR2 FNYEAQ. V was pared by 5 bases and J by 5 bases, with 8 bases of the junction left unmatched. There are 16 residues in the CDR3. In nucleotides, the CDR3 is TGTGCCAGCAGCCTCGCCGGGACTAGCGGGCGAGATACGCAGTATTTT. The encoded protein is CASSLAGTSGRDTQYF.

The rearrangement joins TRBV6-5 to TRBJ1-4; the D gene is possibly TRBD1 (5 bases). Germline CDR1 and CDR2: MNHEY and SVGAGI. V dropped 2 bases and J dropped 10 bases, with 14 bases sitting between them. CDR3 length: 14 amino acids. The DNA for the CDR3 is TGTGCCAGCAGTTACACGTCGCAGGGTGCAAAACTGTTTTTT. Its translation: CASSYTSQGAKLFF.

This clone has a single count. This chain links TRBV19 with TRBJ2-5, with 9 bases that match TRBD2. This CDR3 is built from 15 residues. Unmatched junction bases numbered 5, after V lost 2 bases and J lost 4 bases. Germline CDR1 and CDR2: LNHDA and SQIVND (reference sequence). The CDR3 spells CASSIKLAGRETQYF. CDR3 coding DNA: TGTGCCAGTAGTATAAAACTAGCGGGTAGAGAGACCCAGTACTTC.

This chain joins TRBV19 and TRBJ2-7; 9 positions match TRBD2. This CDR3 is 17 amino acids long. The junction had 14 bases not matched to a gene; V was cut back by 4 bases and J by 4 bases. CDR1 is LNHDA and CDR2 is SQIVND in the germline V gene (reference sequence). As DNA, the CDR3 is TGTGCCAGTAGTAGTTCCCCGGGACTAGCTACGACGTACGAGCAGTACTTC. Residues: CASSSSPGLATTYEQYF.

The rearrangement uses TRBV6-5 and TRBJ2-1; D might be TRBD1 (5 bases). Germline loops: CDR1 MNHEY, CDR2 SVGAGI. This CDR3 spans 16 amino acids. V dropped 0 bases and J dropped 3 bases, with 12 bases sitting between them. CDR3 DNA: TGTGCCAGCAGTTACTCGAACCAGGGCTTCTACAATGAGCAGTTCTTC. This codes for CASSYSNQGFYNEQFF.

CDR3 bases: TGTGCCAGCGCCGGACAGGGGATCACCTACGAGCAGTACGTC. Translation gives CASAGQGITYEQYV. The chain couples TRBV21-1 to TRBJ2-7; the table's D call, TRBD1, was not checked against the DNA. TRBV21-1 constitutes a pseudogene. The CDR3 is made up of 14 amino acids.

The J gene is TRBJ2-4, the V gene TRBV7-2; D is uncertain. The CDR3 covers 16 residues. Trimming took 1 base from V and 1 from J, leaving 11 bases between them. Germline CDR1 and CDR2: SGHTA and FQGNSA. The DNA of the CDR3 is TGTGCCAGCAGCTTAGTAGGATCCGGGGCCAAAAACATTCAGTACTTC. Amino acids: CASSLVGSGAKNIQYF.

The rearrangement uses TRBV14 and TRBJ2-7; D unclear. Deletions cut 0 bases from V and 7 bases from J, with 7 bases between. Germline CDR1 and CDR2: SGHDN and FVKESK. The CDR3 is 12 amino acids. The DNA of the CDR3 is TGTGCCAGCAGCCAAGATCCGGAGGAGCAGTACTTC. This sequence encodes CASSQDPEEQYF.

This chain uses TRBV30 with TRBJ2-5, with TRBD1 identical over 9 bases. V shed 0 bases, J shed 3 bases, and the junction held 8 bases outside the gene matches. The V gene's germline CDR1 is GTSNPN and CDR2 SVGIG (reference sequence). The CDR3 has 16 amino acids. The CDR3 DNA reads TGTGCCTGGAGTGTACGAGGGACAGGGATAAAAGAGACCCAGTACTTC. Translation gives CAWSVRGTGIKETQYF.

This clone was counted a few times. The chain couples TRBV7-6 to TRBJ2-7; a weak D match, TRBD2 (5 bases). This CDR3 comprises 15 residues. Deletions cut 0 bases from V and 0 bases from J, with 9 bases between. Germline CDR1 SGHVS, CDR2 FNYEAQ. CDR3 in DNA: TGTGCCAGCAGCTTAGCCCCGGGATCCTCCTACGAGCAGTACTTC. It specifies CASSLAPGSSYEQYF.